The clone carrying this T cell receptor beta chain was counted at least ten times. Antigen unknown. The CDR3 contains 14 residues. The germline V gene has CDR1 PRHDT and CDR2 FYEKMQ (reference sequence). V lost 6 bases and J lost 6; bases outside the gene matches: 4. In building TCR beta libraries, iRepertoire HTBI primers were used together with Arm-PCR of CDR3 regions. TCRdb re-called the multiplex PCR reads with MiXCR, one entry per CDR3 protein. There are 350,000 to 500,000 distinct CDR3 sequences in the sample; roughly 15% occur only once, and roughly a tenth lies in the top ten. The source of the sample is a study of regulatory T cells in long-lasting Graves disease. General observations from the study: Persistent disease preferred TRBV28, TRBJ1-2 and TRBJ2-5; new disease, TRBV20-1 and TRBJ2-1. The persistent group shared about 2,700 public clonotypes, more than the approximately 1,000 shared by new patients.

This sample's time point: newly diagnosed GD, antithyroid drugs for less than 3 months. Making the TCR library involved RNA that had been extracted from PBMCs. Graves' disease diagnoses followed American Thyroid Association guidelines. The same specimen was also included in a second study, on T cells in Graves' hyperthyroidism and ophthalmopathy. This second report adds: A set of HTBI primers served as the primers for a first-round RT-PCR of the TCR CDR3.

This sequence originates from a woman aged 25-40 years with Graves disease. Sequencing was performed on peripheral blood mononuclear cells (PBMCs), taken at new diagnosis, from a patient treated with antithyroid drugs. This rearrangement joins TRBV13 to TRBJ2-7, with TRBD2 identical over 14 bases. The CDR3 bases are TGTGCCAGCAGGCAAGGGACTAGCGGGAGCGAGCAGTACTTC. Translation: CASRQGTSGSEQYF. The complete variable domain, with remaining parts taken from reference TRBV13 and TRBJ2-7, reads AAGVIQSPRHLIKEKRETATLKCYPIPRHDTVYWYQQGPGQDPQFLISFYEKMQSDKGSIPDRFSAQQFSDYHSELNMSSLELGDSALYFCASRQGTSGSEQYFGPGTRLTVT.